This T cell receptor (beta chain) derives from a study of T cells in Graves' hyperthyroidism and ophthalmopathy. Study-wide findings and caveats: A model built on 13 V-J features separated ophthalmopathy from stable hyperthyroidism.

With a duration under 2 months, the hyperthyroidism was newly diagnosed in patients aged 18 to 65. It was RNA transcripts that yielded the amplified TCR beta CDR3 regions. The HTBI primer set drove a first-round RT-PCR of the TCR CDR3. Via MiXCR, TCRdb re-called the multiplex PCR reads, giving one row per CDR3 protein. Of fewer than 750,000 distinct CDR3 sequences in the sample, 35% to 55% are singletons; the top ten hold roughly 7.7%. Ten or more counts support this clonotype. The target antigen is unknown. This CDR3 comprises 14 residues. From germline, CDR1 is SEHNR and CDR2 FQNEAQ (reference sequence). With V trimmed by 5 bases and J by 5 bases, 9 bases remained unmatched.

The sequence derives from a young woman with Graves' hyperthyroidism. The sequenced sample was peripheral blood or thyroid tissue (not recorded which). This chain links TRBV7-9 with TRBJ2-7, with 7 nucleotides matching TRBD2. The DNA of the CDR3 is TGTGCCAGCAGCGTGCTCTTAGCGGGCAACGAGCAGTACTTC. It is translated as CASSVLLAGNEQYF.